One and the same sample provided the 21 T cell receptor beta chains below, sequenced in a study of blood T cell repertoires in COVID-19. Sequencing used immunoSEQ multiplex PCR; TCRdb keeps in-frame clones, though not all of them. The repertoire holds under 150,000 clones, around nine tenths seen once, with approximately 8% in the top ten. The source material was peripheral blood. These receptors came from a man over 45 with acute or convalescent COVID-19.

V and J are TRBV3-1 (or the pseudogene TRBV3-2) and TRBJ2-1, with 11 bases identical to TRBD2. With V trimmed by 4 bases and J by 7 bases, 9 bases remained unmatched. Germline CDR1 and CDR2: LGHDT and YNNKEL (reference sequence). This CDR3 region has 16 residues. CDR3 bases: TGTGCCAGCAGCCTAGGGGGACTAGCGGTAAAAAATGAGCAGTTCTTC. It codes for CASSLGGLAVKNEQFF.

This chain links TRBV5-5 with TRBJ2-3, with 8 bases matching TRBD2. CDR1 is SGHKS and CDR2 is YYEKEE in the germline V gene (reference sequence). With V trimmed by 4 bases and J by 4 bases, 11 bases remained unmatched. The CDR3 extends over 16 amino acids. This CDR3 is CASSPRASGFADTQYF. CDR3 coding DNA: TGTGCCAGCAGCCCGAGGGCTAGCGGGTTCGCAGATACGCAGTATTTT.

This chain connects TRBV4-3 to TRBJ2-1; D is unclear. There are 15 residues in the CDR3. V lost 0 bases and J lost 3, with 9 bases in between. Germline assignment: CDR1 LGHNA and CDR2 YSLEER. The CDR3 DNA sequence: TGCGCCAGCAGCCAAGAATGGCAGTACTACAATGAGCAGTTCTTC. Amino acids: CASSQEWQYYNEQFF.

This chain links TRBV19 with TRBJ1-1; D is undetermined. CDR1 is LNHDA and CDR2 is SQIVND in the germline V gene (reference sequence). V dropped 0 bases and J dropped 1 base, with 6 bases sitting between them. The CDR3 runs 14 residues. Written as DNA, the CDR3 is TGTGCCAGTAGTATAGATTGGAGGAACACTGAAGCTTTCTTT. Its protein product is CASSIDWRNTEAFF.

The rearrangement uses TRBV11-2 and TRBJ2-1; D is possibly TRBD2 (6 bases). V gave up 1 base and J gave up 5 bases, with 12 bases separating them. The length of the CDR3 is 15 residues. Per germline, CDR1 SGHAT and CDR2 FQNNGV. The CDR3 nucleotides are TGTGCCAGCAGCTTAGTGCCAGCGGGCAACAATGAGCAGTTCTTC. Amino acids: CASSLVPAGNNEQFF.

The rearrangement joins TRBV6-4 to TRBJ2-1; the D gene is possibly TRBD2 (6 bases). V was shortened by 4 bases and J by 2 bases, with 21 bases between the two germline ends. CDR1 and CDR2 (germline): MRHNA, SNTAGT. The CDR3 contains 18 residues. The CDR3 is CASSARPGYGSPYNEQFF. For the CDR3, the DNA is TGTGCCAGCAGTGCCCGGCCTGGCTACGGGAGCCCCTACAATGAGCAGTTCTTC.

This clone was recorded once. J is TRBJ2-6 and V is TRBV5-1; 8 positions agree with TRBD1. Germline lookup yields CDR1 SGHRS and CDR2 YFSETQ. The V segment lost 4 bases and the J segment 0 bases; nucleotides outside the gene matches: 9. The CDR3 runs 18 residues. Here the CDR3 DNA reads TGCGCCAGCAGCCCAATGGACAGGGTGAACTCTGGGGCCAACGTCCTGACTTTC. It encodes CASSPMDRVNSGANVLTF.

The V and J genes are TRBV6-5 and TRBJ1-1, with D tentatively TRBD1 (5 bases). The V and J ends lost 8 bases and 0 bases respectively, with 13 bases between them. The CDR3 has 14 amino acids. Germline V lookup: CDR1 MNHEY, CDR2 SVGAGI. The CDR3 is CASARQPMNTEAFF. CDR3 sequence (DNA): TGTGCCAGCGCGAGACAGCCGATGAACACTGAAGCTTTCTTT.

The chain carries TRBV12-5 and TRBJ1-1; 10 positions agree with TRBD1. Germline-derived CDR1 and CDR2 are LGHNT and FRNRAP. This CDR3 comprises 16 residues. J lost 7 bases, V lost 4 bases, and 12 bases had no gene match. CDR3 sequence: CASGSPTGTGVVEAFF. CDR3 sequence (DNA): TGTGCTAGTGGTTCCCCAACCGGGACAGGGGTCGTTGAAGCTTTCTTT.

The genes are TRBV4-1 and TRBJ1-4; D gene uncertain. This CDR3 is built from 12 residues. The V end was cut by 4 bases, the J end by 8 bases, with 8 bases between. From germline, CDR1 is MGHRA and CDR2 YSYEKL. The CDR3 loop is CASSPQTEKLFF. In DNA, the CDR3 is TGCGCCAGCAGCCCCCAGACAGAAAAACTGTTTTTT.

This sequence joins TRBV6-6 and TRBJ2-7; the D is unclear. The CDR3 contains 14 residues. The germline V gene has CDR1 MNHNY and CDR2 SVGAGI (reference sequence). Deletions cut 6 bases from V and 0 bases from J, with 12 bases between. The CDR3 loop reads CASSPPDSSYEQYF. CDR3 nucleotide sequence: TGTGCCAGCAGCCCCCCCGATAGCTCCTACGAGCAGTACTTC.

The rearrangement uses TRBV10-3 and TRBJ2-7; D remains unclear. The CDR3 sequence is 14 residues long. CDR1 and CDR2 (germline): ENHRY, SYGVKD. V was shortened by 0 bases and J by 3 bases, with 9 bases between the two germline ends. CDR3 residues: CAISESQVLYEQYF. CDR3 bases: TGTGCCATCAGTGAGTCGCAGGTTCTCTACGAGCAGTACTTC.

In regard to this clone: The junction differs from germline at one of its ends, possibly a read error. V usage is TRBV29-1 and J usage is TRBJ1-3, with 8 bases matching TRBD1. Germline-derived CDR1 and CDR2 are SQVTM and ANQGSEA. The CDR3 runs 11 residues. CDR3 protein: CSVEGGTGPTF. The CDR3 DNA reads as TGCAGCGTTGAAGGCGGGACAGGCCCCACCTTT.

V is TRBV7-5 and J is TRBJ2-6; TRBD2 is taken as the D call from the table, unchecked against the DNA. TRBV7-5 is annotated as a pseudogene. This CDR3 has 17 residues. DNA of the CDR3: TGTGTCAGAAGCTTAGGACTAGCGGAGTCTGGGGCCAACGTCCTGACTTTC. This sequence encodes CVRSLGLAESGANVLTF.

This clone was detected once. This rearrangement joins TRBV7-9 to TRBJ1-2, with a tentative D call TRBD1 (5 bases). Trimming cost V 2 bases and J 4 bases, with 8 bases left between them. The germline V gene has CDR1 SEHNR and CDR2 FQNEAQ (reference sequence). This CDR3 has 13 amino acids. The CDR3 DNA reads TGTGCCAGCAGCTTACCGGGGGGCTATGGCTACACCTTC. It codes for CASSLPGGYGYTF.

The CDR3, as DNA: TGTGCCAGCAGTTACTCCGCGGGACAGGGAAACACCATATATTTT. Protein sequence: CASSYSAGQGNTIYF. The chain has TRBV6-5 and TRBJ1-3; 7 nucleotides agree with TRBD1. V lost 0 bases to trimming and J lost 4 bases; unmatched junction nucleotides: 3. Germline CDR1 reads MNHEY; CDR2 reads SVGAGI. This CDR3 has 15 residues.

V and J are TRBV10-3 and TRBJ1-1; 8 bases agree with TRBD1. Germline values: CDR1 ENHRY, CDR2 SYGVKD. Trimming took 5 bases from V and 0 from J; bases not matched to a gene: 2. This CDR3 has 14 residues. CDR3 sequence (DNA): TGTGCCATCAGTTGGGACAGGATGAACACTGAAGCTTTCTTT. Its translation: CAISWDRMNTEAFF.

The rearrangement links TRBV2 to TRBJ2-1, with 8 bases lining up with TRBD1. V lost 10 bases, J lost 6 bases, and 11 bases stayed unmatched. CDR3 length equals 14 residues. CDR1 and CDR2 (germline): SNHLY, FYNNEI. The CDR3: CAIPAGQDPNEQFF. CDR3 DNA sequence: TGTGCCATCCCGGCGGGACAGGACCCCAATGAGCAGTTCTTC.

This chain joins TRBV7-9 and TRBJ1-2; 9 bases map to TRBD1. Trimming removed 5 bases from V and 4 bases from J; junction bases left unmatched: 5. The germline V gene has CDR1 SEHNR and CDR2 FQNEAQ (reference sequence). The CDR3 has 14 residues. Here the CDR3 DNA reads TGTGCCAGCAGCCCCGGACAGGGGATCTATGGCTACACCTTC. Amino acids: CASSPGQGIYGYTF.

In this sample, this clone turned up once. This rearrangement joins TRBV27 to TRBJ2-7; TRBD1 agrees at 9 bases. Trimming at V came to 6 bases and at J to 5 bases, leaving 8 bases not matched to a gene. The V gene's germline CDR1 is MNHEY and CDR2 SMNVEV (reference sequence). This CDR3 is built from 14 residues. CDR3 loop: CASRLGTGINEQYF. The CDR3 DNA follows: TGTGCCAGCAGGTTGGGGACAGGGATCAACGAGCAGTACTTC.

V gene TRBV6-6 combines with J gene TRBJ1-2, with D perhaps matching TRBD1 (5 bases). The CDR3 extends over 15 amino acids. Germline V CDR1 and CDR2: MNHNY, SVGAGI (reference sequence). Between the trimmed V and J ends, which lost 6 bases and 5 bases, there was a span of 19 bases. The CDR3 spells CASSGNHMPGYGYTF. The CDR3 DNA sequence: TGTGCCAGCAGCGGAAACCATATGCCAGGGTATGGCTACACCTTC.